Included here is one T cell receptor (beta chain) sequence, with context. This specimen comes from a study of blood T cell repertoires in COVID-19. The wider study: The origin of the acute and convalescent COVID-19 samples was the United States, Italy and Spain.

Per the study methods: Nucleated cell counts were estimated from reference gene primer amplification. Generated by immunoSEQ multiplex PCR, the TCRdb table keeps only in-frame clones and is missing some. V, J and clone size reflect that table, while D and trimming were determined from the DNA. The sample holds 55,000 to 85,000 clones, around 88% seen once. V gave up 7 bases and J gave up 2 bases; unmatched junction bases: 4. The CDR3 covers 14 residues. CDR1 and CDR2 from the germline V gene are SNHLY and FYNNEI. The sequenced sample consisted of peripheral blood. The V and J genes are TRBV2 and TRBJ2-2; 7 positions match TRBD1. The clonotype originates from a human donor in a cohort sampled during active COVID-19. The CDR3 coding sequence is TGTGCCAGCACCGGGACAGAAAACACCGGGGAGCTGTTTTTT. Its translation: CASTGTENTGELFF.